Here is one TCR beta chain with its context. TCRdb's table, derived via immunoSEQ multiplex PCR, lists solely in-frame clones and lacks some. The top ten hold over 5% of the sample, which has some 130,000 clones, around four fifths seen once. This sample stems from a study of blood T cell repertoires in COVID-19. Participants, roughly 18 to 90 years old, spanned fewer than 30 US areas. This CDR3 region has 13 residues. The V segment lost 5 bases and the J segment 8 bases; nucleotides outside the gene matches: 8. The germline V gene encodes CDR1 SNHLY and CDR2 FYNNEI. The receptor was isolated from a woman aged 50 to 60 who had recovered from COVID-19. The chain links TRBV2 to TRBJ1-2, with 7 bases identical to TRBD1. The sequencing sample was made of PBMCs or T cells enriched from blood (not recorded which). CDR3: CASSSDRVEGYTF. As DNA, the CDR3 is TGTGCCAGCAGTTCCGACAGGGTTGAAGGCTACACCTTC.